This TCR beta chain was recorded in a study of cytomegalovirus exposure and HLA in healthy donors. Study-level results: An analysis that was carried out later associated about 17,000 TCR beta sequences with HLA alleles at 0.05 false discovery rate.

This clone was seen once. The antigen is not known. 60 Vbeta and 13 Jbeta primers were used in PCR. TCRdb keeps only in-frame clones here, not all; method: immunoSEQ multiplex PCR. The repertoire holds some 250,000 clones, with 82% as singletons. Trimming took 3 bases from V and 4 from J; bases not matched to a gene: 5. The CDR3 covers 16 residues. The TCR was taken from a woman in her forties in good health and CMV-seropositive. J is TRBJ2-5 and V is TRBV6-7; 13 bases agree with TRBD2. TRBV6-7 is designated an ORF whose function remains uncertain. The sequenced sample was PBMCs. CDR3 amino acids: CASSYPGLAGVETQYF. The CDR3, as DNA: TGTGCCAGCAGTTATCCCGGACTAGCGGGGGTAGAGACCCAGTACTTC.